This entry is about one T cell receptor (beta chain). The antigen is unknown. Diagnostic assessment was based on clinical symptoms, serum thyroxine and TRAb, thyroid ultrasound and orbital computed tomography. These data are taken from a study of T cells in Graves' hyperthyroidism and ophthalmopathy. Whole-study results and caveats: The model identified upcoming ophthalmopathy a median approximately six months ahead of onset. Most thyroid clonotypes expanded above 0.001 appeared in blood too.

The source material, RNA transcripts, was used to amplify TCR beta CDR3 regions. A first-round RT-PCR of the TCR CDR3 used the HTBI primer set. TCRdb reprocessed the multiplex PCR reads with MiXCR, giving one entry per CDR3 protein. Of about 660,000 distinct CDR3 sequences in the sample, just under 45% were seen once. The source material was peripheral blood or thyroid tissue (not recorded which). The TCR originated in an adult man with Graves' disease, either hyperthyroidism or ophthalmopathy (not recorded which).

As DNA, the CDR3 is TGTGCCAGCAGTATTGATTGGACAAGTGGTTCACCCCTCCACTTT. Amino acid sequence: CASSIDWTSGSPLHF. The rearrangement links TRBV5-8 to TRBJ1-6; D is possibly TRBD1 (5 bases). This CDR3 has 15 amino acids. The V and J ends lost 5 bases and 9 bases respectively, with 18 bases between them. Germline assignment: CDR1 SGHTS and CDR2 YDEGEE.